This TCR beta chain derives from a study of lymphopenia after photon versus proton radiotherapy. Whole-study results and caveats: Larger post-nadir TCR diversity loss correlated inversely with survival in deceased patients. Post-nadir diversity loss with photons came from oligoclonal expansion, particularly CD8+ Temra cells.

In the case of this clone: Its antigen remains unidentified.

Clones were read by immunoSEQ multiplex PCR, and TCRdb kept only the in-frame ones, dropping some. The sample holds tens of thousands of clones; around four fifths are singletons and the top ten take 21%. This CDR3 has 18 amino acids. The germline gives CDR1 SGHTA, CDR2 FQGTGA. The V segment lost 2 bases and the J segment 0 bases; nucleotides outside the gene matches: 12. The sequences come from peripheral blood, collected from a patient treated with proton-based radiotherapy. The source is a woman aged 70-85 years with pancreatic cancer. The V and J genes are TRBV7-3 and TRBJ2-7; 8 bases line up with TRBD2. The CDR3 DNA is TGTGCCAGCAGCTTATCCCCCCGGACTAGCCTAATCTCCTACGAGCAGTACTTC. This codes for CASSLSPRTSLISYEQYF.